The 26 T cell receptor beta chains below come from one sample, sequenced in a study of Ad26.COV2.S vaccination and SARS-CoV-2 variants. The method was immunoSEQ multiplex PCR; TCRdb's version includes in-frame clones alone and lacks a portion of them. The top ten hold more than 10% of the sample, which has fewer than 500,000 clones, roughly 90% seen once. As for treatment: roughly 18 received Ad26.COV2.S at low or high dose, single or two shots; several received placebo; per-sample allocation not given. After the first vaccine or placebo injection, samples were drawn on day 63. The sample consisted of peripheral blood, taken in a trial of Ad26.COV2.S vaccine versus placebo. The receptors stem from a person between 18 and 59 years old who received the Ad26.COV2.S COVID-19 vaccine or a placebo.

The chain carries TRBV27 and TRBJ1-2, with TRBD1 identical over 8 bases. Per the germline V gene, CDR1 is MNHEY and CDR2 is SMNVEV (reference sequence). V shed 5 bases, J shed 2 bases, and the junction held 7 bases outside the gene matches. This CDR3 spans 15 amino acids. CDR3 nucleotide sequence: TGTGCCAGCAGTCCAGCCGGACAGGGAAACTATGGCTACACCTTC. Residues: CASSPAGQGNYGYTF.

V is TRBV7-8 and J is TRBJ2-7; 7 bases are shared with TRBD1. CDR3 size: 14 residues. Germline V lookup: CDR1 SGHVS, CDR2 FQNEAQ. The V gene end was trimmed by 5 bases and the J gene end by 4 bases; junction bases not matched to a gene: 8. DNA for the CDR3: TGTGCCAGCAGCCCGGGTAAGGGGGCTTACGAGCAGTACTTC. This translates into CASSPGKGAYEQYF. Full variable domain (outside the CDR3, taken from reference TRBV7-8 and TRBJ2-7): GAGVSQSPRYKVAKRGQDVALRCDPISGHVSLFWYQQALGQGPEFLTYFQNEAQLDKSGLPSDRFFAERPEGSVSTLKIQRTQQEDSAVYLCASSPGKGAYEQYFGPGTRLTVT.

The chain has TRBV18 and TRBJ1-6, with TRBD1 identical over 7 bases. This CDR3 has 15 residues. The V segment lost 6 bases and the J segment 6 bases; nucleotides outside the gene matches: 8. Germline CDR1 and CDR2: KGHSH and LQKENI. CDR3 protein: CASSLGTAINSPLHF. The CDR3 coding sequence is TGTGCCAGCTCTCTGGGGACAGCAATTAATTCACCCCTCCACTTT.

This clone was seen a single time. This chain uses TRBV11-2 with TRBJ2-7, with TRBD2 matching over 8 bases. The trim removed 5 bases at V and 3 bases at J, leaving 18 bases unmatched. CDR1 SGHAT and CDR2 FQNNGV come from the germline V gene. The CDR3 runs to 18 residues. This CDR3 is CASSPQHRTSGLGYEQYF. As DNA, the CDR3 is TGTGCCAGCAGCCCACAACATAGGACGTCGGGACTAGGCTACGAGCAGTACTTC.

The chain carries TRBV28 and TRBJ1-5, with D perhaps TRBD1 (5 bases). Germline V lookup: CDR1 MDHEN, CDR2 SYDVKM. Trimming cost V 11 bases and J 2 bases, with 13 bases left between them. The CDR3 has 13 amino acids. CDR3 in amino acids: CAWGVGGNQPQHF. The CDR3 DNA reads as TGTGCCTGGGGGGTGGGTGGCAATCAGCCCCAGCATTTT.

The rearrangement links TRBV27 to TRBJ2-2; D is possibly TRBD1 (6 bases). Trimming shortened V by 6 bases and J by 4 bases, and 18 bases separated the two germline ends. Germline CDR1 MNHEY, CDR2 SMNVEV (reference sequence). The CDR3 has 16 residues. The CDR3 loop is CASSRRGWWSTGELFF. Written as DNA, the CDR3 is TGTGCCAGCAGCCGTAGGGGGTGGTGGAGCACCGGGGAGCTGTTTTTT.

This clone was found once. The chain employs TRBV7-9 and TRBJ2-5, with D perhaps matching TRBD1 (6 bases). CDR3 length: 14 amino acids. V gave up 4 bases and J gave up 4 bases, with 13 bases separating them. Germline lookup yields CDR1 SEHNR and CDR2 FQNEAQ (reference sequence). The DNA of the CDR3 is TGTGCCAGCAGCTCTCGGACAGTCGGAGAGACCCAGTACTTC. Its protein product is CASSSRTVGETQYF.

V is TRBV2 and J is TRBJ1-1; the D gene is possibly TRBD1 (5 bases). Germline lookup yields CDR1 SNHLY and CDR2 FYNNEI. This CDR3 has 13 residues. V shed 1 base and J shed 5 bases, with 8 bases lying between them. The CDR3 coding sequence is TGTGCCAGCAGTGAAGGGGGGATTACTGAAGCTTTCTTT. Translation gives CASSEGGITEAFF.

The chain recombines TRBV4-3 with TRBJ2-1; 7 nucleotides agree with TRBD2. The trim removed 0 bases at V and 3 bases at J, leaving 5 bases unmatched. Germline loops: CDR1 LGHNA, CDR2 YSLEER. The CDR3 has 16 amino acids. The CDR3 DNA reads TGCGCCAGCAGCCAAGACCGCAGGACTAGCTACAATGAGCAGTTCTTC. Protein: CASSQDRRTSYNEQFF.

The chain uses TRBV24-1 and TRBJ1-2; no definite D call. Germline V lookup: CDR1 KGHDR, CDR2 SFDVKD. The CDR3 runs to 12 residues. V lost 0 bases and J 9 bases, leaving 7 bases between the germline ends. The DNA for the CDR3 is TGTGCCACCAGTGATTTGAGTAGGCGCTACACCTTC. Its translation is CATSDLSRRYTF.

The chain links TRBV4-1 to TRBJ2-3; 12 bases align to TRBD2. CDR1 and CDR2 (germline): MGHRA, YSYEKL. Losses at the gene ends were 2 bases for V and 2 bases for J; bases not matched to a gene: 5. This CDR3 is 17 amino acids long. The CDR3 sequence is CASSQYSSGRATDTQYF. Written as DNA, the CDR3 is TGCGCCAGCAGCCAATACTCTAGCGGGAGGGCCACAGATACGCAGTATTTT.

This clone was seen just once. The chain recombines TRBV10-3 with TRBJ2-7, with 7 bases that match TRBD2. Germline V lookup: CDR1 ENHRY, CDR2 SYGVKD. Trimming removed 3 bases from V and 4 bases from J; junction bases left unmatched: 6. The length of the CDR3 is 14 residues. The CDR3 protein is CAISEGREIYEQYF. The CDR3 DNA reads as TGTGCCATCAGTGAAGGGCGGGAGATTTACGAGCAGTACTTC.

The chain employs TRBV6-5 and TRBJ1-1; unclear D gene. Looked up from germline, CDR1 is MNHEY and CDR2 is SVGAGI. The V and J ends lost 3 bases and 0 bases respectively, with 5 bases between them. This CDR3 is built from 13 residues. CDR3 DNA: TGTGCCAGCAGTTATCACATGAACACTGAAGCTTTCTTT. It specifies CASSYHMNTEAFF.

The chain recombines TRBV4-3 with TRBJ2-3; possibly TRBD1 for D (6 bases). Trimming left V 1 base short and J 2 bases short, with 10 bases between. This CDR3 has 15 residues. Germline V lookup: CDR1 LGHNA, CDR2 YSLEER. The CDR3 nucleotides are TGCGCCAGCAGCCAAGCTTGGGGGCACACAGATACGCAGTATTTT. It yields the protein CASSQAWGHTDTQYF.

The chain has TRBV15 and TRBJ1-5, with unresolved D. CDR3 size: 16 residues. V lost 5 bases to trimming and J lost 4 bases, with 18 bases between them. Germline V gives CDR1 LNHNV, CDR2 YYDKDF (reference sequence). The DNA for the CDR3 is TGTGCCACCAGCCGCCTTCGTGTGCCAACGAATCAGCCCCAGCATTTT. Translated: CATSRLRVPTNQPQHF.

The chain employs TRBV19 and TRBJ1-4, with no clear D. The CDR3 spans 14 residues. The ends were cut back, 5 bases at V and 7 bases at J, with 14 bases in the middle. CDR1 and CDR2 (germline): LNHDA, SQIVND (reference sequence). The CDR3 protein is CASSPMQEAEKLFF. The CDR3 nucleotides are TGTGCCAGTAGTCCAATGCAGGAGGCTGAAAAACTGTTTTTT.

This chain uses TRBV10-1 with TRBJ1-2; D gene ambiguous. CDR1 and CDR2 (germline): WNHNN, SYGVQD (reference sequence). The V and J ends lost 6 bases and 4 bases respectively, with 12 bases between them. The CDR3 is 13 residues long. CDR3 loop: CASSAGLTYGYTF. The CDR3 DNA is TGCGCCAGCAGCGCCGGACTGACCTATGGCTACACCTTC.

The chain uses TRBV5-1 and TRBJ2-7; 16 bases fit TRBD2. Germline V gene data show CDR1 as SGHRS and CDR2 as YFSETQ. This CDR3 region has 18 residues. The junction had 7 bases not matched to a gene; V was cut back by 4 bases and J by 0 bases. The CDR3 spells CASSPGLAGGPFSYEQYF. DNA for the CDR3: TGCGCCAGCAGCCCGGGACTAGCGGGAGGGCCCTTCTCCTACGAGCAGTACTTC.

The rearrangement links TRBV6-5 to TRBJ2-7; 8 bases line up with TRBD1. This CDR3 comprises 15 residues. CDR1 and CDR2 from the germline V gene are MNHEY and SVGAGI. Trimming removed 0 bases from V and 7 bases from J; junction bases left unmatched: 8. In DNA, the CDR3 is TGTGCCAGCAGTTACTCGACAGGACAGGGTAGTGAGCAGTACTTC. It encodes CASSYSTGQGSEQYF.

This clone was detected only once. The chain is built from TRBV12-5 and TRBJ1-5; D is undetermined. V was pared by 5 bases and J by 0 bases, with 8 bases between. The CDR3 spans 14 residues. Germline CDR1 is LGHNT and CDR2 is FRNRAP. In DNA form, the CDR3 reads TGTGCTAGTGGTAAAACGGTTAGCAATCAGCCCCAGCATTTT. This gives the protein CASGKTVSNQPQHF.

On this clone itself: An end of the junction does not agree with germline; a read error may underlie this. The rearrangement joins TRBV6-2 or TRBV6-3 to TRBJ2-7, with 10 bases identical to TRBD2. This CDR3 spans 13 amino acids. The germline CDR1 and CDR2 sequences are MNHEY and SVGEGT. The CDR3: CASSYSGLAGDDF. As DNA, the CDR3 is TGTGCCAGCAGTTACTCAGGGCTAGCGGGGGACGACTTC.

This clone appeared a single time. The V and J genes are TRBV19 and TRBJ2-7, with D unclear. The germline CDR1 and CDR2 sequences are LNHDA and SQIVND (reference sequence). This CDR3 region has 13 residues. V was shortened by 3 bases and J by 5 bases, with 11 bases between the two germline ends. This CDR3 is CASSIGWSHEQYF. The DNA of the CDR3 is TGTGCCAGTAGTATCGGTTGGAGCCACGAGCAGTACTTC.

The chain has TRBV5-1 and TRBJ2-5; 7 bases match TRBD1. The trim removed 5 bases at V and 6 bases at J, leaving 10 bases unmatched. Germline lookup yields CDR1 SGHRS and CDR2 YFSETQ. This CDR3 has 14 residues. Here the CDR3 reads CASRPVTGSQTQYF. As DNA, the CDR3 is TGCGCCAGCAGACCTGTGACAGGGTCGCAGACCCAGTACTTC.

The chain carries TRBV12-3 or TRBV12-4 and TRBJ1-1; D gene unclear. Deletions cut 7 bases from V and 1 base from J, with 10 bases between. The CDR3 spans 13 residues. The CDR3 is CASTIHENTEAFF. CDR3 in DNA: TGTGCCAGCACTATCCACGAGAACACTGAAGCTTTCTTT.

This clone was recorded once. This sequence joins TRBV6-5 and TRBJ1-2; D is unresolved. The germline V gene has CDR1 MNHEY and CDR2 SVGAGI. The CDR3 extends over 15 amino acids. The V gene lost 0 bases and the J gene lost 4 bases, with 12 bases spanning the gap. The DNA of the CDR3 is TGTGCCAGCAGTTACTCGATATTCCCCTCCTATGGCTACACCTTC. This translates into CASSYSIFPSYGYTF.

This clone was observed a single time. The V call is TRBV2, the J call TRBJ1-1; 7 bases are shared with TRBD1. The CDR3 length is 15 residues. CDR1 SNHLY and CDR2 FYNNEI come from the germline V gene. After removal of 2 bases from V and 5 bases from J, the junction contained 8 bases not matched to a gene. This chain's CDR3 is CASSENIGGETEAFF. The CDR3 DNA reads as TGTGCCAGCAGTGAAAATATAGGGGGCGAGACTGAAGCTTTCTTT.